The subject of this entry is one T cell receptor (beta chain). Its antigen is undetermined. The PCR used 60 Vbeta and 13 Jbeta primers. Measured with immunoSEQ multiplex PCR; TCRdb has only the in-frame clones, and not every one. Its table records around 50,000 clones. The data are from a study of cytomegalovirus exposure and HLA in healthy donors. This CDR3 has 15 residues. Germline loops: CDR1 SGHRS, CDR2 YFSETQ. The V gene end was trimmed by 5 bases and the J gene end by 4 bases; junction bases not matched to a gene: 8. General study points: A later analysis reportedly found fewer N-insertions in an Asian-associated ancestry cluster than the roughly 680-donor mean.

Sequenced material: PBMCs. The clonotype was recovered from a woman between 45 and 65 years old in good health and CMV-seropositive. The chain couples TRBV5-1 to TRBJ2-2, with 7 nucleotides matching TRBD1. CDR3: CASRAGTVPTGELFF. The CDR3 DNA follows: TGCGCCAGCAGAGCCGGGACAGTCCCCACCGGGGAGCTGTTTTTT.